Below, 24 T cell receptor beta chains from the same sample are listed, as sequenced in a study of CD8 T cells in ankylosing spondylitis (dated by TCRdb to the late 2010s). The method behind the library was 5' RACE. Instrument used: Illumina HiSeq 2500. TCRdb reprocessing: public reads trimmed at Q25 with fastp, clones called with MiXCR, in-frame beta chains kept. Here each entry gathers all rows of one CDR3 protein and keeps the most common genes and DNA. This sample has some 39,000 distinct CDR3 sequences in its table, and around an eighth of those were observed once. The top ten hold less than 40% of the sample. Input material: synovial fluid, either unsorted or a sorted T cell fraction (not recorded which). Every receptor here comes from a male donor with ankylosing spondylitis.

This chain connects TRBV20-1 to TRBJ1-1, with unresolved D. The CDR3 loop spans 12 amino acids. V shed 4 bases and J shed 7 bases, with 13 bases lying between them. Germline CDR1 and CDR2: DFQATT and SNEGSKA (reference sequence). The CDR3 spells CSATTSDVEAFF. The CDR3 bases are TGCAGTGCTACCACGTCGGACGTTGAAGCTTTCTTT.

V usage is TRBV5-1 and J usage is TRBJ2-7; the D gene is possibly TRBD1 (6 bases). Trimming removed 3 bases at V and 7 bases at J, with 17 bases between. The CDR3 extends over 14 amino acids. CDR1 SGHRS and CDR2 YFSETQ come from the germline V gene. CDR3 coding DNA: TGCGCCAGCAGCTGGCAGGGGCAAGGGGAAGAGCAGTACTTC. Protein: CASSWQGQGEEQYF.

The table lists this clonotype with a few counts. The genes are TRBV13 and TRBJ1-1; no reliable D call. The CDR3 covers 13 residues. Germline V lookup: CDR1 PRHDT, CDR2 FYEKMQ (reference sequence). Trimming left V 2 bases short and J 2 bases short, with 6 bases between. The CDR3 is CASSLYVNTEAFF. CDR3 nucleotide sequence: TGTGCCAGCAGCTTATACGTAAACACTGAAGCTTTCTTT. Full variable domain (remainder filled in from reference TRBV13 and TRBJ1-1): AAGVIQSPRHLIKEKRETATLKCYPIPRHDTVYWYQQGPGQDPQFLISFYEKMQSDKGSIPDRFSAQQFSDYHSELNMSSLELGDSALYFCASSLYVNTEAFFGQGTRLTVV.

The J gene is TRBJ2-7, the V gene TRBV18; D unclear. Germline V gene lookup returns CDR1 KGHSH and CDR2 LQKENI. The V end lost 3 bases, the J end lost 4 bases, and 19 bases lay between the germline ends. The CDR3 contains 16 residues. In DNA form, the CDR3 reads TGTGCCAGCTCACCTTTTCTGTCTGGTGAGAGGTACGAGCAGTACTTC. It is translated as CASSPFLSGERYEQYF. Together with reference TRBV18 and TRBJ2-7, the CDR3 gives the full variable domain: NAGVMQNPRHLVRRRGQEARLRCSPMKGHSHVYWYRQLPEEGLKFMVYLQKENIIDESGMPKERFSAEFPKEGPSILRIQQVVRGDSAAYFCASSPFLSGERYEQYFGPGTRLTVT.

V gene TRBV7-9 combines with J gene TRBJ2-1, with TRBD2 identical over 7 bases. The CDR3 covers 14 residues. The ends lost 2 bases at V and 6 bases at J; junction bases unmatched: 4. Germline CDR1 reads SEHNR; CDR2 reads FQNEAQ (reference sequence). The CDR3, as DNA: TGTGCCAGCAGCTTACGGTTAGCGGGCAATGAGCAGTTCTTC. Translation gives CASSLRLAGNEQFF.

In its sample, this clonotype was seen many times. Here the CDR3 DNA reads TGCGCCAGCAGCCAAGATCTGAAGGGTACTAACACTGAAGCTTTCTTT. Its translation is CASSQDLKGTNTEAFF. The chain carries TRBV4-3 and TRBJ1-1, with D hard to call. Trimming stripped 0 bases from V and 2 bases from J, with 13 bases between. The CDR3 is 16 residues long. CDR1 LGHNA and CDR2 YSLEER come from the germline V gene.

This clonotype was recorded at least ten times. The genes are TRBV12-3 or TRBV12-4 and TRBJ2-7, with 10 nucleotides matching TRBD2. This CDR3 is 16 amino acids long. The V gene end was trimmed by 6 bases and the J gene end by 7 bases; junction bases not matched to a gene: 15. The CDR3 sequence: CASSYHRGSGRREQYF. The CDR3 bases are TGTGCCAGCAGCTACCATCGTGGTAGCGGGAGGCGGGAGCAGTACTTC.

This clonotype was seen many times. The CDR3 nucleotides are TGTGCCAGCAGTTGGGGGGCTAAAGGCTACACCTTC. As protein: CASSWGAKGYTF. The V gene is TRBV12-3 or TRBV12-4, the J gene TRBJ1-2; maybe TRBD1 (6 bases). The CDR3 sequence is 12 residues long. Between the trimmed V and J ends, which lost 4 bases and 8 bases, there was a span of 11 bases.

The chain carries TRBV4-1 and TRBJ2-7, with 9 bases fitting TRBD2. J was trimmed by 6 bases and V by 1 base; bases with no gene match: 7. CDR3 length: 15 residues. Germline V gene data show CDR1 as MGHRA and CDR2 as YSYEKL. The CDR3 region has the DNA TGCGCCAGCAGCCAAGCTGCTAGCGGGGCTACCGAGCAGTACTTC. Protein product: CASSQAASGATEQYF.

This clonotype was counted many times. The chain links TRBV28 to TRBJ2-7, with TRBD2 matching over 10 bases. With V trimmed by 5 bases and J by 3 bases, 7 bases remained unmatched. CDR1 is MDHEN and CDR2 is SYDVKM in the germline V gene. This CDR3 is 15 amino acids long. As DNA, the CDR3 is TGTGCCAGCAGTATCCGGACTAGCGGACTCTACGAGCAGTACTTC. It codes for CASSIRTSGLYEQYF. Full variable domain (outside the CDR3, taken from reference TRBV28 and TRBJ2-7): DVKVTQSSRYLVKRTGEKVFLECVQDMDHENMFWYRQDPGLGLRLIYFSYDVKMKEKGDIPEGYSVSREKKERFSLILESASTNQTSMYLCASSIRTSGLYEQYFGPGTRLTVT.

The genes are TRBV7-9 and TRBJ1-1; D is unresolved. Trimming pared 7 bases from V and 0 bases from J, leaving 12 bases between. Germline-derived CDR1 and CDR2 are SEHNR and FQNEAQ (reference sequence). The CDR3 contains 14 residues. CDR3 in DNA: TGTGCCAGCAAGCACAGAGGTTTGAACACTGAAGCTTTCTTT. This codes for CASKHRGLNTEAFF.

The rearrangement uses TRBV6-2 or TRBV6-3 and TRBJ2-2; 10 bases align to TRBD2. Per the germline V gene, CDR1 is MNHEY and CDR2 is SVGEGT. The CDR3 is 15 amino acids. V was pared by 7 bases and J by 6 bases, with 8 bases of the junction left unmatched. This chain's CDR3 is CASTASGRGSGELFF. The CDR3 nucleotides are TGTGCCAGCACCGCTAGCGGGAGAGGATCCGGGGAGCTGTTTTTT.

This clonotype was found many times. The chain links TRBV12-3 or TRBV12-4 to TRBJ2-1, with no clear D. V lost 6 bases to trimming and J lost 6 bases, with 9 bases between them. This CDR3 contains 12 residues. The CDR3 sequence: CASRGPSNEQFF. The CDR3 bases are TGTGCCAGCAGGGGCCCTAGCAATGAGCAGTTCTTC.

This chain joins TRBV4-2 and TRBJ2-7; D gene unclear. Germline CDR1 reads LGHNA; CDR2 reads YNFKEQ. The CDR3 is 18 residues long. Trimming took off 2 bases at V and 2 bases at J, with 22 bases between the two ends. The CDR3 nucleotides read TGTGCCAGCAGCCAACTTGTGCAGCCGACCCATTACCCCTACGAGCAGTACTTC. Translating gives CASSQLVQPTHYPYEQYF.

This clonotype was recorded at least ten times. The rearrangement links TRBV3-1 to TRBJ2-1, with D possibly being TRBD2 (6 bases). Looked up from germline, CDR1 is LGHDT and CDR2 is YNNKEL (reference sequence). This CDR3 is built from 13 residues. Trimming shortened V by 5 bases and J by 6 bases, and 11 bases separated the two germline ends. The CDR3 coding sequence is TGTGCCAGCAGCTCACTAGCACCCAATGAGCAGTTCTTC. This gives the protein CASSSLAPNEQFF.

The chain joins TRBV2 to TRBJ2-2; unclear D gene. The V end was cut by 4 bases, the J end by 1 base, with 4 bases between. This CDR3 is 13 amino acids long. Germline CDR1 SNHLY, CDR2 FYNNEI. In DNA form, the CDR3 reads TGTGCCAGCAGTGTGTTGAACACCGGGGAGCTGTTTTTT. The encoded protein is CASSVLNTGELFF.

A few counts support this clonotype. J is TRBJ2-1 and V is TRBV4-1; 7 bases are a match to TRBD2. The trim removed 4 bases at V and 2 bases at J, leaving 2 bases unmatched. The CDR3 runs 14 residues. Germline V lookup: CDR1 MGHRA, CDR2 YSYEKL. Here the CDR3 reads CASSLAGAYNEQFF. The CDR3 region has the DNA TGCGCCAGCAGCCTAGCGGGCGCCTACAATGAGCAGTTCTTC.

The sample holds many counts of this clonotype. V is TRBV2 and J is TRBJ2-5, with D maybe TRBD2 (5 bases). The germline CDR1 and CDR2 sequences are SNHLY and FYNNEI. Deletions cut 7 bases from V and 7 bases from J, with 22 bases between. The CDR3 length is 15 residues. Here the CDR3 DNA reads TGTGCCAGCATGGACCGGGGTCTAGACCACCGGACCCAGTACTTC. It specifies CASMDRGLDHRTQYF. The variable domain in full, with the rest retrieved from reference TRBV2 and TRBJ2-5, is EPEVTQTPSHQVTQMGQEVILRCVPISNHLYFYWYRQILGQKVEFLVSFYNNEISEKSEIFDDQFSVERPDGSNFTLKIRSTKLEDSAMYFCASMDRGLDHRTQYFGPGTRLLVL.

The chain links TRBV27 to TRBJ1-6; 9 positions agree with TRBD1. CDR3 length: 15 amino acids. Germline CDR1 reads MNHEY; CDR2 reads SMNVEV (reference sequence). The junction had 9 bases not matched to a gene; V was cut back by 5 bases and J by 10 bases. The CDR3 region is CASSPETGGGSPLHF. CDR3 nucleotides: TGTGCCAGCAGTCCAGAGACAGGGGGAGGGTCACCCCTCCACTTT.

The rearrangement uses TRBV20-1 and TRBJ1-2; D gene unclear. This CDR3 contains 11 residues. Germline V gene sequence: CDR1 DFQATT, CDR2 SNEGSKA (reference sequence). The CDR3 loop is CIPKTLYGYTF. Here the CDR3 DNA reads TGCATCCCCAAAACCCTTTATGGCTACACCTTC.

This clonotype was detected only a few times. V and J are TRBV20-1 and TRBJ1-5, with TRBD1 matching 9 bases. Per germline, CDR1 DFQATT and CDR2 SNEGSKA (reference sequence). Trimming at V came to 0 bases and at J to 6 bases, leaving 6 bases not matched to a gene. This CDR3 spans 15 amino acids. The CDR3 reads CSAREPGTGSQPQHF. For the CDR3, the DNA is TGCAGTGCTAGAGAACCCGGGACAGGGAGTCAGCCCCAGCATTTT.

The rearrangement links TRBV18 to TRBJ2-1; TRBD2 aligns across 7 bases. This CDR3 is 15 amino acids long. Looked up from germline, CDR1 is KGHSH and CDR2 is LQKENI. Unmatched junction bases numbered 3, after V lost 1 base and J lost 3 bases. CDR3 in amino acids: CASSPLRDYYNEQFF. CDR3 DNA sequence: TGTGCCAGCTCACCACTGAGGGACTACTACAATGAGCAGTTCTTC.

This clonotype appeared many times. V and J are TRBV6-2 or TRBV6-3 and TRBJ1-1; 10 nucleotides match TRBD1. The CDR3 is 12 amino acids. Germline V CDR1 and CDR2: MNHEY, SVGEGT. V lost 9 bases to trimming and J lost 7 bases; unmatched junction nucleotides: 5. CDR3 sequence (DNA): TGTGCCAGTAGGACAGGGGGACTTGAAGCTTTCTTT. It yields the protein CASRTGGLEAFF.

This clonotype has at least ten counts. The V and J genes are TRBV27 and TRBJ2-2; D is ambiguous. The CDR3 is made up of 13 amino acids. Per the germline V gene, CDR1 is MNHEY and CDR2 is SMNVEV (reference sequence). V was trimmed by 3 bases and J by 7 bases, leaving 9 bases between them. DNA for the CDR3: TGTGCCAGCAGTTTGGGTTCCGGCGGGGAGCTGTTTTTT. Translated: CASSLGSGGELFF.